The clone carrying this TCR beta chain was observed many times. The length of the CDR3 is 12 residues. V lost 3 bases and J 6 bases, leaving 5 bases between the germline ends. Germline CDR1 reads SEHNR; CDR2 reads FQNEAQ (reference sequence). Each CDR3 protein gets one entry after TCRdb re-called the 5' RACE reads with MiXCR. The sample contains fewer than 800,000 distinct CDR3 sequences, 7% to 7.5% of which appear only once. The sample comes from a study of identical twins. These data also formed part of another study, on yellow fever vaccine responses in identical twins.

The sequenced material came from PBMCs. This TCR was sampled from a woman under 30 in good health. This rearrangement joins TRBV7-9 to TRBJ2-2, with D hard to call. The CDR3 DNA reads as TGTGCCAGCAGCTTCTTAGCCGGGGAGCTGTTTTTT. It specifies CASSFLAGELFF.